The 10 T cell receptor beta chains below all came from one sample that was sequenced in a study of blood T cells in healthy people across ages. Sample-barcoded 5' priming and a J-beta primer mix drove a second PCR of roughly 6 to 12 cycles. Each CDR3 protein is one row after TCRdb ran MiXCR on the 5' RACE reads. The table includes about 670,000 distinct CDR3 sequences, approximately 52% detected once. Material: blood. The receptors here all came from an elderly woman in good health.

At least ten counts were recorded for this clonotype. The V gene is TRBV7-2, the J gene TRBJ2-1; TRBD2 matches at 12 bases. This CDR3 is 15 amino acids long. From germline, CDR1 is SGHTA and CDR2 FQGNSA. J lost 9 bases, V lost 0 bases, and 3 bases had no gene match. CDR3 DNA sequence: TGTGCCAGCAGCTTAGCCCTAGCGGGGGGGCCTGAGCAGTTCTTC. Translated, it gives CASSLALAGGPEQFF.

This chain's CDR3 is CSVDGGQGLPYGYTF. In nucleotides, the CDR3 is TGCAGCGTCGATGGGGGACAGGGGCTCCCCTATGGCTACACCTTC. This sequence joins TRBV29-1 and TRBJ1-2, with 10 bases lining up with TRBD1. Unmatched junction bases numbered 11, after V lost 6 bases and J lost 4 bases. CDR3 size: 15 residues. Per germline, CDR1 SQVTM and CDR2 ANQGSEA.

The CDR3 DNA reads as TGTGCCAGCAGGCGACAGGGGGTCGGTAATGAAAAACTGTTTTTT. Translated: CASRRQGVGNEKLFF. This chain joins TRBV27 and TRBJ1-4, with 9 bases matching TRBD1. CDR1 MNHEY and CDR2 SMNVEV come from the germline V gene (reference sequence). Trimming at V came to 6 bases and at J to 4 bases, leaving 6 bases not matched to a gene. The CDR3 has 15 residues.

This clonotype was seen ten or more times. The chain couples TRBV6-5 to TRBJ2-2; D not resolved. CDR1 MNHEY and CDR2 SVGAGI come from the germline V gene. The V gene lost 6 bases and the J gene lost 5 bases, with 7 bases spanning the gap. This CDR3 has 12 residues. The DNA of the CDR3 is TGTGCCAGCAGACGAGTTACCGGGGAGCTGTTTTTT. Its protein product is CASRRVTGELFF.

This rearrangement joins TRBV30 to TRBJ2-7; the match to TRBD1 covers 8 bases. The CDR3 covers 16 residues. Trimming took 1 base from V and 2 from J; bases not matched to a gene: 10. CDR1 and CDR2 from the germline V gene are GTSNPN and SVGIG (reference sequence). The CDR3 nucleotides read TGTGCCTGGAGTGGGTGGGGACAGGTTAGGGCCTACGAGCAGTACTTC. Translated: CAWSGWGQVRAYEQYF.

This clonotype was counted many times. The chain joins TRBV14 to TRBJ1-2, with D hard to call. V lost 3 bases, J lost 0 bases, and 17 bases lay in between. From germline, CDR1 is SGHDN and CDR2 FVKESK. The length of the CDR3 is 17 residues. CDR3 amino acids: CASSHPKGSRANYGYTF. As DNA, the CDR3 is TGTGCCAGCAGCCATCCGAAGGGATCACGAGCTAACTATGGCTACACCTTC.

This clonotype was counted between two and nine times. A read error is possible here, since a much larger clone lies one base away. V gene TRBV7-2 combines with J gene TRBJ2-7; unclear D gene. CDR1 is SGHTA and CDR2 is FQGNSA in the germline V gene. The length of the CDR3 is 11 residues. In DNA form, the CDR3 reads TGTGCCAGCAGCTCCGCTTACGGGCAGTACTTC. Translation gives CASSSAYGQYF.

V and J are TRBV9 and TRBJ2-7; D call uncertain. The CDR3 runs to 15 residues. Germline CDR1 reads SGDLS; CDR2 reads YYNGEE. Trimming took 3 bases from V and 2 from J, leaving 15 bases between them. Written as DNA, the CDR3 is TGTGCCAGCAGCGCCCTACCCGACTGGACCTACGAGCAGTACTTC. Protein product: CASSALPDWTYEQYF.

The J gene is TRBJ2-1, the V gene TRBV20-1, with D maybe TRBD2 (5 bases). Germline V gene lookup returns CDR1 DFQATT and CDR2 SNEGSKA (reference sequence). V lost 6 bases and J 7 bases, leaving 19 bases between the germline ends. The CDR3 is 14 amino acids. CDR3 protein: CSAPEASYRNEQFF. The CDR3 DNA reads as TGCAGTGCCCCGGAGGCCTCCTACCGAAATGAGCAGTTCTTC.

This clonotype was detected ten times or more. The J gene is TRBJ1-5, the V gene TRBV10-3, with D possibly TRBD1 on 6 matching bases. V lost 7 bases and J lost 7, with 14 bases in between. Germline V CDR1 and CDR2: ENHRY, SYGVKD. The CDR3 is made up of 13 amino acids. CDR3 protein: CAITGGQGQPQHF. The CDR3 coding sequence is TGTGCCATCACGGGGGGCCAGGGGCAGCCCCAGCATTTT.